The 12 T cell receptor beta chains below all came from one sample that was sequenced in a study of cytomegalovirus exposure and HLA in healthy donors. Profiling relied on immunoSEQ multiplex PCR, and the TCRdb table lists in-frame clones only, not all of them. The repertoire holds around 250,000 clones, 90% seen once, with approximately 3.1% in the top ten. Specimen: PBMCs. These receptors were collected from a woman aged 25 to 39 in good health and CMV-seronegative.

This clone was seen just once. The CDR3 sequence is CASRAYRGRFPEAFF. The CDR3 DNA reads TGCGCCAGCAGGGCTTACAGGGGGCGTTTTCCGGAAGCTTTCTTT. V is TRBV10-2 and J is TRBJ1-1, with TRBD1 matching 9 bases. The V gene's germline CDR1 is WSHSY and CDR2 SAAADI. This CDR3 has 15 amino acids. J gave up 8 bases and V 6 bases, and 13 bases lay outside the gene matches.

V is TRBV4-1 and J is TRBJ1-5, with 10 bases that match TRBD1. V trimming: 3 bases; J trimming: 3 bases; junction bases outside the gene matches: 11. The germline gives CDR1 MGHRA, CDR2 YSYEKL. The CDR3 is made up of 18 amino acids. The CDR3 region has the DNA TGCGCCAGCAGCCATTTAATCGGGACAGGGGCCGCCAATCAGCCCCAGCATTTT. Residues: CASSHLIGTGAANQPQHF.

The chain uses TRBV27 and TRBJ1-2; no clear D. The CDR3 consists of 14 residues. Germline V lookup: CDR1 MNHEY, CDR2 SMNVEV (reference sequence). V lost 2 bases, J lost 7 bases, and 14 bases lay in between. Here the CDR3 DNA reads TGTGCCAGCAGTTTACAGCGGGGTGTAGGTGGCTACACCTTC. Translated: CASSLQRGVGGYTF.

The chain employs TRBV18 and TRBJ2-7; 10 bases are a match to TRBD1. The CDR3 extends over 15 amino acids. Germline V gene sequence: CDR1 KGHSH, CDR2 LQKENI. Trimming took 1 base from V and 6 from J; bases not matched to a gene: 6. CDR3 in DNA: TGTGCCAGCTCACCACAGGGACAGGGGAGGGGCGAGCAGTACTTC. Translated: CASSPQGQGRGEQYF. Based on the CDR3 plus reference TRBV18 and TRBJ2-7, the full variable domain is NAGVMQNPRHLVRRRGQEARLRCSPMKGHSHVYWYRQLPEEGLKFMVYLQKENIIDESGMPKERFSAEFPKEGPSILRIQQVVRGDSAAYFCASSPQGQGRGEQYFGPGTRLTVT.

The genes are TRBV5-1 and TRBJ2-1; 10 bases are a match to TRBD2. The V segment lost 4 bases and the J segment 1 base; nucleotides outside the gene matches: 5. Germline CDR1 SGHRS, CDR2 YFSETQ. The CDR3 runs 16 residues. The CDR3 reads CASSSQLAGSYNEQFF. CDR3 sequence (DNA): TGCGCCAGCAGCAGCCAACTAGCGGGGTCCTACAATGAGCAGTTCTTC.

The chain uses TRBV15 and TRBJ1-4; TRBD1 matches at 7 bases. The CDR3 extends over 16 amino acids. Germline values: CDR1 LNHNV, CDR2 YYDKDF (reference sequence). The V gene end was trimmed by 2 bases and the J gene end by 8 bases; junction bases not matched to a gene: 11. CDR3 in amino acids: CATSRIQGDGGEKLFF. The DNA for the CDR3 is TGTGCCACCAGCAGAATTCAGGGGGACGGGGGAGAAAAACTGTTTTTT.

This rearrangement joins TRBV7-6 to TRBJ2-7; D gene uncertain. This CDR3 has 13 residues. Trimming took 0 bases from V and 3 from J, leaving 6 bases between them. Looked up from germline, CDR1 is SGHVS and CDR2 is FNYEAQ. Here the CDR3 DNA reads TGTGCCAGCAGCTTAGCCCTCGACTACGAGCAGTACTTC. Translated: CASSLALDYEQYF.

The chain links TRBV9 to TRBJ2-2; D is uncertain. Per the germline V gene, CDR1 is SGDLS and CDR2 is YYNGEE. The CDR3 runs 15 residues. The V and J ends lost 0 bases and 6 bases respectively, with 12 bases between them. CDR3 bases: TGTGCCAGCAGCGTAGAGGGTAGCTGGGCCGGGGAGCTGTTTTTT. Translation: CASSVEGSWAGELFF.

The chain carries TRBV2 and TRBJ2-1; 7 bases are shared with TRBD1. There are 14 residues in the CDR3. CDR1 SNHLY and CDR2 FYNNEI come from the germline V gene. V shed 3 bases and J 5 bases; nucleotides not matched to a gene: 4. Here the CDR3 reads CASSETGQNNEQFF. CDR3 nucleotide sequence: TGTGCCAGCAGTGAGACGGGACAGAACAATGAGCAGTTCTTC.

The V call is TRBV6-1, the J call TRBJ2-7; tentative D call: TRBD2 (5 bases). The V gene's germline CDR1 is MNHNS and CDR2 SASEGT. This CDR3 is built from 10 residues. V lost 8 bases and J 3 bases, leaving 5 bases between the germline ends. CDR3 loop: CASGSYEQYF. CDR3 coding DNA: TGTGCCAGCGGGAGCTACGAGCAGTACTTC.

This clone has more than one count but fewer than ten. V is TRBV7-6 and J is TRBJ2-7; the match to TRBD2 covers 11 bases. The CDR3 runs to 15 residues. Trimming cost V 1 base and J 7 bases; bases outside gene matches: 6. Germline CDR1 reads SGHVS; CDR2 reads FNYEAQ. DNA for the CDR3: TGTGCCAGCAGCTTAGTTAGCGGGAGGGCCGGAGAGCAGTACTTC. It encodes CASSLVSGRAGEQYF.

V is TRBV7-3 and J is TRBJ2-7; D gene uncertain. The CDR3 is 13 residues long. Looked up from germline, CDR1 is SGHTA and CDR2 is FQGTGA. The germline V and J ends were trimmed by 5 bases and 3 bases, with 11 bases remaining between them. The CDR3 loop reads CASSPKDGYEQYF. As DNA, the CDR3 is TGTGCCAGCAGCCCAAAAGACGGCTACGAGCAGTACTTC.